The rows below give T cell receptor beta chains drawn from one sample of a study of blood T cells in healthy people across ages. MiXCR, applied by TCRdb to the 5' RACE reads, yields one record per CDR3 protein. The table includes 700,000 or so distinct CDR3 sequences, around two fifths detected once. Sequencing was done on a sample of blood. These receptors all come from a man older than 75 in good health. The CDR3 runs from the conserved cysteine through the conserved F or W. Fields, in order: J gene, D gene, clone size, V gene, CDR3 protein, CDR3 DNA. The D gene is left open where the match is weak. Clone sizes are given selectively: once, few, many, or a class where the clone is expanded.

j_call: TRBJ2-7
d_call: .
clone_size: .
v_call: TRBV6-2/TRBV6-3
cdr3_aa: CASSYGKNYEQYF
cdr3_nt: TGTGCCAGCAGTTATGGGAAGAACTACGAGCAGTACTTC

j_call: TRBJ2-5
d_call: .
clone_size: .
v_call: TRBV10-1
cdr3_aa: CASSESVGQQYF
cdr3_nt: TGCGCCAGCAGTGAGTCTGTAGGCCAGCAGTACTTC

j_call: TRBJ2-3
d_call: TRBD2
clone_size: few
v_call: TRBV20-1
cdr3_aa: CSARGTSGKTDTQYF
cdr3_nt: TGCAGTGCTAGAGGGACTAGCGGGAAGACAGATACGCAGTATTTT

j_call: TRBJ1-5
d_call: .
clone_size: .
v_call: TRBV7-9
cdr3_aa: CASSRSGNNQPQHF
cdr3_nt: TGTGCCAGCAGCCGGTCAGGGAACAATCAGCCCCAGCATTTT

j_call: TRBJ2-2
d_call: .
clone_size: .
v_call: TRBV14
cdr3_aa: CASSQGPGELFF
cdr3_nt: TGTGCCAGCAGCCAAGGTCCCGGGGAGCTGTTTTTT

j_call: TRBJ2-2
d_call: .
clone_size: .
v_call: TRBV7-2
cdr3_aa: CASRRVMNTGELFF
cdr3_nt: TGTGCCTCCCGGCGGGTCATGAACACCGGGGAGCTGTTTTTT

j_call: TRBJ2-5
d_call: .
clone_size: few
v_call: TRBV27
cdr3_aa: CASSQDLQGTQYF
cdr3_nt: TGTGCCAGCAGTCAAGACCTACAGGGAACCCAGTACTTC

j_call: TRBJ2-5
d_call: .
clone_size: many
v_call: TRBV7-9
cdr3_aa: CASSHPGVQETQYF
cdr3_nt: TGTGCCAGCAGCCACCCGGGGGTACAAGAGACCCAGTACTTC

j_call: TRBJ2-5
d_call: .
clone_size: .
v_call: TRBV9
cdr3_aa: CASSVDGEDQETQYF
cdr3_nt: TGTGCCAGCAGCGTAGACGGGGAGGACCAAGAGACCCAGTACTTC

j_call: TRBJ1-2
d_call: .
clone_size: .
v_call: TRBV28
cdr3_aa: CASSSSGTPSRNYGYTF
cdr3_nt: TGTGCCAGCAGTTCGTCCGGGACCCCGAGTCGTAACTATGGCTACACCTTC

j_call: TRBJ1-5
d_call: TRBD1
clone_size: many
v_call: TRBV5-1
cdr3_aa: CASSLDSGTDQPQHF
cdr3_nt: TGCGCCAGCAGCTTGGATTCCGGGACAGATCAGCCCCAGCATTTT

j_call: TRBJ2-5
d_call: .
clone_size: .
v_call: TRBV5-1
cdr3_aa: CASSVAGGQETQYF
cdr3_nt: TGCGCCAGCAGCGTGGCAGGAGGCCAAGAGACCCAGTACTTC

j_call: TRBJ1-1
d_call: .
clone_size: .
v_call: TRBV11-2
cdr3_aa: CASSLASADDTEAFF
cdr3_nt: TGTGCCAGCAGCTTAGCTTCGGCGGATGACACTGAAGCTTTCTTT

j_call: TRBJ1-4
d_call: .
clone_size: .
v_call: TRBV5-6
cdr3_aa: CASSFGTGATNEKLFF
cdr3_nt: TGTGCCAGCAGCTTCGGGACGGGGGCAACTAATGAAAAACTGTTTTTT

j_call: TRBJ1-2
d_call: .
clone_size: few
v_call: TRBV20-1
cdr3_aa: CSASRLDLGQIYGYTF
cdr3_nt: TGCAGTGCTAGTAGACTGGATCTGGGCCAAATCTATGGCTACACCTTC

j_call: TRBJ2-3
d_call: TRBD1
clone_size: .
v_call: TRBV3-1
cdr3_aa: CASNFGTEGTDTQYF
cdr3_nt: TGTGCCAGCAACTTCGGGACAGAAGGAACAGATACGCAGTATTTT

j_call: TRBJ2-1
d_call: .
clone_size: .
v_call: TRBV12-3/TRBV12-4
cdr3_aa: CASSSNRGAYNEQFF
cdr3_nt: TGTGCCAGCAGTTCGAATAGGGGGGCCTACAATGAGCAGTTCTTC

j_call: TRBJ1-1
d_call: .
clone_size: .
v_call: TRBV20-1
cdr3_aa: CSAREGSLNTEAFF
cdr3_nt: TGCAGTGCTAGAGAAGGCAGCCTGAACACTGAAGCTTTCTTT